These 14 T cell receptor beta chains were all obtained from the same sample, sequenced in a study of T cells in Graves' hyperthyroidism and ophthalmopathy (dated 2019 in TCRdb). The method behind the library was multiplex PCR. Instrument on record: Illumina HiSeq 2000. TCR beta CDR3 regions were amplified from RNA transcripts. The TCR CDR3 was subjected to a first round of RT-PCR using the HTBI primer set and the Qiagen OneStep RT-PCR kit. TCRdb reworked the public reads: Q25 trimming with fastp, MiXCR clone assembly, productive beta chains retained. Identical CDR3 proteins give one entry, which carries the most common genes and DNA. The sample table shows fewer than 550,000 distinct CDR3 sequences, and less than 25% are seen once. The ten biggest clones cover about 10% of the sample. Sequencing used blood. The receptor source for this set is a young woman with Graves' ophthalmopathy.

The rearrangement uses TRBV6-1 and TRBJ2-7; 9 bases match TRBD2. In germline, CDR1 is MNHNS, CDR2 SASEGT. J lost 2 bases, V lost 4 bases, and 3 bases had no gene match. This CDR3 region has 14 residues. The CDR3 DNA reads TGTGCCAGCAGTGTGGTAGCGGGAGCCTACGAGCAGTACTTC. It yields the protein CASSVVAGAYEQYF.

The chain has TRBV6-1 and TRBJ1-1, with 9 bases fitting TRBD1. Germline CDR1 is MNHNS and CDR2 is SASEGT. The CDR3 length is 17 residues. V lost 4 bases and J lost 3; bases outside the gene matches: 12. Here the CDR3 DNA reads TGTGCCAGCAGTGCAAACCCGGGACAGGGTTTTGACACTGAAGCTTTCTTT. It yields the protein CASSANPGQGFDTEAFF.

This clonotype was seen many times. The chain has TRBV29-1 and TRBJ2-7; D unresolved. This CDR3 is built from 12 residues. From germline, CDR1 is SQVTM and CDR2 ANQGSEA. The germline V and J ends were trimmed by 6 bases and 7 bases, with 16 bases remaining between them. The CDR3 protein is CSVAAHYDEQYF. CDR3 DNA sequence: TGCAGCGTGGCAGCACACTACGATGAGCAGTACTTC.

This clonotype has only a few counts. The chain employs TRBV28 and TRBJ1-1; TRBD1 is a possible D gene (6 bases). Trimming took off 4 bases at V and 0 bases at J, with 12 bases between the two ends. Germline-derived CDR1 and CDR2 are MDHEN and SYDVKM. The CDR3 contains 15 residues. The CDR3 DNA follows: TGTGCCAGCAGTTCACACAGGGACATGAACACTGAAGCTTTCTTT. It yields the protein CASSSHRDMNTEAFF.

V is TRBV28 and J is TRBJ2-5, with TRBD2 matching over 9 bases. The CDR3 is made up of 17 amino acids. The ends lost 4 bases at V and 5 bases at J; junction bases unmatched: 14. CDR1 and CDR2 (germline): MDHEN, SYDVKM. Written as DNA, the CDR3 is TGTGCCAGCAGTTCCTCAAGGGGCGGGAGGGCCCGTGAGACCCAGTACTTC. This codes for CASSSSRGGRARETQYF.

Ten or more counts support this clonotype. The chain joins TRBV4-3 to TRBJ2-5; D possibly corresponds to TRBD2 (7 bases). Trimming took 4 bases from V and 4 from J, leaving 13 bases between them. The V gene's germline CDR1 is LGHNA and CDR2 YSLEER. The CDR3 length is 14 residues. The CDR3 loop is CASSPGGGSETQYF. In DNA form, the CDR3 reads TGCGCCAGCAGCCCCGGCGGGGGCTCAGAGACCCAGTACTTC.

This clonotype was picked up many times. The J gene is TRBJ1-2, the V gene TRBV2; possible D gene TRBD1, 5 bases. Germline assignment: CDR1 SNHLY and CDR2 FYNNEI. Trimming shortened V by 8 bases and J by 4 bases, and 17 bases separated the two germline ends. The CDR3 runs 14 residues. The CDR3 DNA sequence: TGTGCCAGCGAGAGGGGAAGGAGAGGCTATGGCTACACCTTC. Its protein product is CASERGRRGYGYTF.

The sample holds many counts of this clonotype. This chain links TRBV7-8 with TRBJ1-5; a possible D gene is TRBD1 (5 bases). V lost 1 base, J lost 0 bases, and 13 bases lay in between. There are 17 residues in the CDR3. CDR1 and CDR2 (germline): SGHVS, FQNEAQ. The CDR3 protein is CASSLGGRSYSNQPQHF. The CDR3 nucleotides read TGTGCCAGCAGCTTAGGGGGCAGGAGTTATAGCAATCAGCCCCAGCATTTT.

This clonotype was recorded once. This sequence joins TRBV7-6 and TRBJ1-3; D remains ambiguous. The germline V and J ends were trimmed by 5 bases and 1 base, with 12 bases remaining between them. Looked up from germline, CDR1 is SGHVS and CDR2 is FNYEAQ. The CDR3 runs to 15 residues. In nucleotides, the CDR3 is TGTGCCAGCAGCACCCGACGGATTTCTGGAAACACCATATATTTT. This translates into CASSTRRISGNTIYF.

At least ten counts were recorded for this clonotype. This sequence joins TRBV20-1 and TRBJ2-7; no definite D call. The CDR3 has 13 residues. The ends were cut back, 0 bases at V and 2 bases at J, with 8 bases in the middle. Per germline, CDR1 DFQATT and CDR2 SNEGSKA (reference sequence). CDR3 protein: CSARDMVTYEQYF. The CDR3 coding sequence is TGCAGTGCTAGAGATATGGTTACCTACGAGCAGTACTTC.

This clonotype was seen many times. This clone may be a read error of a much larger clone one base away. The chain couples TRBV12-3 or TRBV12-4 to TRBJ2-5, with 8 bases identical to TRBD1. This CDR3 has 15 residues. CDR3 amino acids: CASSTLGQGRETKYF. The DNA of the CDR3 is TGTGCCAGCAGTACCCTTGGACAGGGACGGGAGACCAAGTACTTC.

The chain joins TRBV7-2 to TRBJ1-2, with D unresolved. The CDR3 totals 11 residues. Trimming took off 3 bases at V and 8 bases at J, with 7 bases between the two ends. The germline V gene encodes CDR1 SGHTA and CDR2 FQGNSA. The CDR3 protein is CASSLARGYTF. The CDR3 DNA reads as TGTGCCAGCAGCTTGGCGAGGGGCTACACCTTC.

The gene calls are TRBV6-2 or TRBV6-3 and TRBJ1-5, with 10 bases aligning to TRBD1. Germline loops: CDR1 MNHEY, CDR2 SVGEGT. J was trimmed by 0 bases and V by 5 bases; bases with no gene match: 10. There are 18 residues in the CDR3. The CDR3 DNA reads as TGTGCCAGCAGTACTATGGGACAGGGGATCCTTAGCAATCAGCCCCAGCATTTT. Protein product: CASSTMGQGILSNQPQHF.

Comment on this clonotype: This may be a read error: a much more frequent sequence differs by one nucleotide. The V and J genes are TRBV20-1 and TRBJ2-7; 9 nucleotides align to TRBD2. Germline V gene data show CDR1 as DFQATT and CDR2 as SNEGSKA (reference sequence). The CDR3 is 15 residues long. The CDR3 DNA is TGCAGTGCTAGAGATCAAGGCGGGGGGGCCCACGAGCAGTGCTTC. Protein: CSARDQGGGAHEQCF.